A selection of T cell receptor beta chains follows, all from one sample in a study of T cells in localized non-small cell lung cancer. Generated by immunoSEQ multiplex PCR, the TCRdb table keeps only in-frame clones and is missing some. The sample has 35,000 to 45,000 clones; around 79% are singletons. The starting material was peripheral blood, obtained before any cancer treatment. The receptors were sampled from a male donor aged 60 or older with stage III squamous cell lung carcinoma. Each CDR3 is given with its conserved first and last residue. A D gene is named only where the DNA matches it firmly. Clone size is not always given. Where it is, it says once, few, many or a class for expanded clones.

D: NA; J: TRBJ1-2; size: NA; V: TRBV9; CDR3: CASSVVQRGTLYGYTF; DNA: TGTGCCAGCAGCGTAGTTCAGCGGGGAACTCTCTATGGCTACACCTTC
D: NA; J: TRBJ2-2; size: NA; V: TRBV9; CDR3: CASSLDGRNANTGELFF; DNA: TGTGCCAGCAGCTTAGATGGACGAAACGCGAACACCGGGGAGCTGTTTTTT
D: NA; J: TRBJ1-1; size: NA; V: TRBV5-1; CDR3: CASSLDLVNTEAFF; DNA: TGCGCCAGCAGCTTGGATTTGGTTAACACTGAAGCTTTCTTT
D: NA; J: TRBJ1-2; size: NA; V: TRBV11-2; CDR3: CASSFGSLYGYTF; DNA: TGTGCCAGCAGCTTCGGGAGTTTGTATGGCTACACCTTC
D: NA; J: TRBJ2-5; size: NA; V: TRBV18; CDR3: CASSPGGETQYF; DNA: TGTGCCAGCTCACCAGGAGGTGAGACCCAGTACTTC
D: TRBD1; J: TRBJ1-5; size: once; V: TRBV19; CDR3: CASSKGTGTERNQPQHF; DNA: TGTGCCAGTAGCAAAGGTACCGGGACAGAGAGAAATCAGCCCCAGCATTTT
D: NA; J: TRBJ2-5; size: NA; V: TRBV10-1; CDR3: CASSESGVQETQYF; DNA: TGCGCCAGCAGTGAGTCAGGGGTCCAAGAGACCCAGTACTTC
D: NA; J: TRBJ2-7; size: NA; V: TRBV29-1; CDR3: CSVILTHEQYF; DNA: TGCAGCGTTATTTTGACTCACGAGCAGTACTTC
D: NA; J: TRBJ1-5; size: few; V: TRBV2; CDR3: CASGYSNQPQHF; DNA: TGTGCCAGCGGGTATAGCAATCAGCCCCAGCATTTT
D: TRBD1; J: TRBJ2-5; size: once; V: TRBV14; CDR3: CASSQFTGTAQETQYF; DNA: TGTGCCAGCAGCCAGTTTACGGGGACAGCACAAGAGACCCAGTACTTC
D: TRBD1; J: TRBJ1-5; size: NA; V: TRBV28; CDR3: CASTTGQDNQPQHF; DNA: TGTGCCAGCACCACGGGACAGGATAATCAGCCCCAGCATTTT
D: NA; J: TRBJ1-6; size: once; V: TRBV5-4; CDR3: CASSLGQVNSPLHF; DNA: TGTGCCAGCAGCTTGGGGCAGGTAAATTCACCCCTCCACTTT
D: TRBD1; J: TRBJ1-6; size: medium-sized; V: TRBV2; CDR3: CASSGQGIQSPLHF; DNA: TGTGCCAGCAGTGGACAGGGTATACAATCACCCCTCCACTTT
D: NA; J: TRBJ1-2; size: NA; V: TRBV19; CDR3: CASRRQSNYGYTF; DNA: TGTGCCAGCCGGCGGCAGTCTAACTATGGCTACACCTTC
D: TRBD2; J: TRBJ2-1; size: NA; V: TRBV13; CDR3: CASSPRGGSYNEQFF; DNA: TGTGCCAGCAGCCCCCGGGGGGGTTCCTACAATGAGCAGTTCTTC
D: NA; J: TRBJ1-6; size: few; V: TRBV6-1; CDR3: CASSEREDWNSPLHF; DNA: TGTGCCAGCAGTGAACGAGAGGACTGGAATTCACCCCTCCACTTT
D: NA; J: TRBJ2-6; size: NA; V: TRBV5-1; CDR3: CASSLLGAGANVLTF; DNA: TGCGCCAGCAGCTTGTTGGGGGCTGGGGCCAACGTCCTGACTTTC
D: TRBD1; J: TRBJ1-6; size: NA; V: TRBV5-4; CDR3: CASSYGTVDSPLHF; DNA: TGTGCCAGCAGCTACGGGACAGTGGACTCACCCCTCCACTTT
D: NA; J: TRBJ1-6; size: NA; V: TRBV5-1; CDR3: CASSLENVQGGSPLHF; DNA: TGCGCCAGCAGCTTGGAAAATGTTCAGGGCGGCTCACCCCTCCACTTT
D: TRBD2; J: TRBJ2-3; size: NA; V: TRBV5-4; CDR3: CASSLGREAVTDTQYF; DNA: TGTGCCAGCAGCTTGGGACGGGAGGCTGTCACAGATACGCAGTATTTT
D: TRBD1; J: TRBJ1-5; size: NA; V: TRBV2; CDR3: CASSVDRAQPQHF; DNA: TGTGCCAGCAGCGTCGACAGGGCCCAGCCCCAGCATTTT
D: NA; J: TRBJ2-2; size: NA; V: TRBV7-2; CDR3: CASSLVHRGTGELFF; DNA: TGTGCCAGCAGCTTAGTGCACCGAGGAACCGGGGAGCTGTTTTTT
D: TRBD1; J: TRBJ1-1; size: NA; V: TRBV29-1; CDR3: CSGRQGRSEAFF; DNA: TGCAGCGGGCGACAGGGGAGGTCTGAAGCTTTCTTT
D: TRBD1; J: TRBJ2-7; size: NA; V: TRBV19; CDR3: CASSFLRGQGSEQYF; DNA: TGTGCCAGTAGTTTCCTCCGTGGACAGGGAAGCGAGCAGTACTTC
D: NA; J: TRBJ2-1; size: NA; V: TRBV6-5; CDR3: CASSLDWEVNEQFF; DNA: TGTGCCAGCAGTCTTGACTGGGAGGTAAATGAGCAGTTCTTC
D: NA; J: TRBJ2-5; size: NA; V: TRBV13; CDR3: CASSFPGGQETQYF; DNA: TGTGCCAGCAGCTTTCCAGGAGGGCAAGAGACCCAGTACTTC
D: NA; J: TRBJ2-5; size: once; V: TRBV20-1; CDR3: CSAREETQYF; DNA: TGCAGTGCTAGGGAAGAGACCCAGTACTTC